This TCR beta chain was recorded in a study of patients and donors after allogeneic stem cell transplantation. The CDR3 spans 19 residues. Germline values: CDR1 SGDLS, CDR2 YYNGEE. V was clipped by 7 bases and J by 2 bases; unmatched bases: 11. TCRdb ran MiXCR on the RT-PCR reads and lists one entry per CDR3 protein. The table records approximately 220,000 distinct CDR3 sequences, less than 50% of them present only once. The chain couples TRBV9 to TRBJ2-2; 16 bases align to TRBD2. The TCR sequence derives from a human donor who was either an allogeneic HSCT recipient or a stem cell or donor lymphocyte infusion donor (not recorded which). It is not recorded whose cells these are; they may come from a transplant donor. The specimen was blood, either unsorted or a sorted T cell fraction (not recorded which). CDR3 DNA: TGTGCCAGCGGCAAACCCGGGACTAGCGGGGGGGCAAACACCGGGGAGCTGTTTTTT. This sequence encodes CASGKPGTSGGANTGELFF. Looking up the rest from reference TRBV9 and TRBJ2-2 gives the full variable domain: DSGVTQTPKHLITATGQRVTLRCSPRSGDLSVYWYQQSLDQGLQFLIQYYNGEERAKGNILERFSAQQFPDLHSELNLSSLELGDSALYFCASGKPGTSGGANTGELFFGEGSRLTVL.